This T cell receptor (beta chain) was sequenced for a study of CD8+ T cells in alopecia areata. Study context: Severity scoring for treated patients was based on the percentage of affected scalp area.

Points from the study as a whole: Only one nonresponder was present, which leaves the link between baseline CD8+ expansion and response uncertain.

Treatment here: oral pan-JAK inhibitor, 5-10 mg twice daily. Extracted from the samples, RNA was reverse transcribed into cDNA to serve as the sequencing template. Some clones are missing from TCRdb's copy, which holds only in-frame ones; the method was immunoSEQ multiplex PCR. The sample has 200,000 or so clones, about three fifths seen once. Points on this clone: Its specificity is unknown.

The sequence was obtained from a human donor with alopecia areata. The sample in question was CD4+ T cells sorted from blood, obtained at week 24, from a patient treated with tofacitinib.

The CDR3 region has the DNA TGCGCCAGCAGCTTGGGGGCTAGCGGGAGCTCCTACGAGCAGTACTTC. Translating gives CASSLGASGSSYEQYF. The gene calls are TRBV5-1 and TRBJ2-7; 10 bases are a match to TRBD2. V was pared by 0 bases and J by 0 bases, with 3 bases of the junction left unmatched. The CDR3 has 16 amino acids. Germline CDR1 and CDR2: SGHRS and YFSETQ.